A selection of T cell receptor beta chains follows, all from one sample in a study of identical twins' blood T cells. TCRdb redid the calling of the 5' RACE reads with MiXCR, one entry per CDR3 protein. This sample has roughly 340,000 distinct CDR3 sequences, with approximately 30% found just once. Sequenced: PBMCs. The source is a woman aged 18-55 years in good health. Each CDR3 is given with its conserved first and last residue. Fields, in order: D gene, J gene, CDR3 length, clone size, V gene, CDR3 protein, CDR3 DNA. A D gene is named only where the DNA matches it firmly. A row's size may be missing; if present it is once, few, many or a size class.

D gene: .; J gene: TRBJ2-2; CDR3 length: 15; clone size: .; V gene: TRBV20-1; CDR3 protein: CSARVEGPVTGELFF; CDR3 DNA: TGCAGTGCTAGAGTTGAGGGGCCAGTCACCGGGGAGCTGTTTTTT
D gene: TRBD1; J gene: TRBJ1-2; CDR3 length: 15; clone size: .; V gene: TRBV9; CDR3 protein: CASSPSTGEWYGYTF; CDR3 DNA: TGTGCCAGCAGCCCGTCGACAGGGGAATGGTATGGCTACACCTTC
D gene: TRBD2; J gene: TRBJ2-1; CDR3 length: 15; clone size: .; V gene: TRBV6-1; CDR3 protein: CASSEGDYSGNEQFF; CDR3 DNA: TGTGCCAGCAGTGAAGGGGACTATAGCGGGAATGAGCAGTTCTTC
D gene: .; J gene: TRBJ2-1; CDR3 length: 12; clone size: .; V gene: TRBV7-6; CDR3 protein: CAGSEISNEQFF; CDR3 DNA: TGTGCCGGCAGCGAGATTTCCAATGAGCAGTTCTTC
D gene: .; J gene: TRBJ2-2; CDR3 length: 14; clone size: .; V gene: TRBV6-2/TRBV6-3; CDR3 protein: CASSYPTPHGELFF; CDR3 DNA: TGTGCCAGCAGTTACCCGACCCCCCACGGGGAGCTGTTTTTT
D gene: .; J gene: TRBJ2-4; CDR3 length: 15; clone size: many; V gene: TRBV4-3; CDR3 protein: CASSQDRGTFDIQYF; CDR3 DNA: TGCGCCAGCAGCCAAGATCGGGGTACCTTCGACATTCAGTACTTC
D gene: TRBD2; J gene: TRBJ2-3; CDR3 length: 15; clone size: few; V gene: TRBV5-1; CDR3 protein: CASSLDAGGTDTQYF; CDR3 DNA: TGCGCCAGCAGCTTGGATGCGGGGGGCACAGATACGCAGTATTTT
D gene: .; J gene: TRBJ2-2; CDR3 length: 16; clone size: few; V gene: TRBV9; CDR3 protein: CASSVDPGQGHGELFF; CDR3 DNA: TGTGCCAGCAGCGTAGACCCCGGCCAGGGGCACGGGGAGCTGTTTTTT
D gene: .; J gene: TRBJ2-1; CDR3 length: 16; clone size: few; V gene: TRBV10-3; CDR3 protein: CAISAGRGRTYNEQFF; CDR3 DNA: TGTGCCATCAGTGCCGGCAGGGGAAGGACCTACAATGAGCAGTTCTTC
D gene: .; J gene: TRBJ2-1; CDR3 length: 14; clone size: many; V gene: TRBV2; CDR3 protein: CASTTRASGNEQFF; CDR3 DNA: TGTGCCAGCACGACTAGGGCTTCAGGAAATGAGCAGTTCTTC
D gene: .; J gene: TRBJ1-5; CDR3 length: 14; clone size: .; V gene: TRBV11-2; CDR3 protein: CASSTGQRNQPQHF; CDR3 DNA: TGTGCCAGCAGCACAGGACAGCGCAATCAGCCCCAGCATTTT
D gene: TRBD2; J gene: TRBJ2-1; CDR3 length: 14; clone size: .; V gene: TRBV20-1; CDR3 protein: CSASQGGTSSEQFF; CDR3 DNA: TGCAGTGCTTCCCAAGGTGGGACTAGCTCTGAGCAGTTCTTC
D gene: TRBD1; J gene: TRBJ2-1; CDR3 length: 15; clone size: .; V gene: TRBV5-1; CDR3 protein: CASRLMGQGWNEQFF; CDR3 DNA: TGCGCCAGCAGATTGATGGGACAGGGTTGGAATGAGCAGTTCTTC
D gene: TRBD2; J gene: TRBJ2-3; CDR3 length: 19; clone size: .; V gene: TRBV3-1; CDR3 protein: CASSQGVIYRAGVSDTQYF; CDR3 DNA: TGTGCCAGCAGCCAAGGAGTTATTTACCGAGCGGGGGTCTCAGATACGCAGTATTTT
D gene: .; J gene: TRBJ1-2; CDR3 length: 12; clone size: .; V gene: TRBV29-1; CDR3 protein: CSVVGSGGGYTF; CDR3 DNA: TGCAGCGTTGTCGGTAGTGGCGGTGGCTACACCTTC
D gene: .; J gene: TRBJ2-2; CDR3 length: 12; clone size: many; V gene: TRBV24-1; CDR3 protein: CATSDLTGELFF; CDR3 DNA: TGTGCCACCAGTGATTTAACCGGGGAGCTGTTTTTT
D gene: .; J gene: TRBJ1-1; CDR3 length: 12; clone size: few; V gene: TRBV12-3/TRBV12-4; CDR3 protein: CASAGFDTEAFF; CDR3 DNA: TGTGCCAGCGCTGGATTTGACACTGAAGCTTTCTTT
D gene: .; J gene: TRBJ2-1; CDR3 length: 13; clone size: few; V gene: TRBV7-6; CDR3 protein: CASSLALRYEQFF; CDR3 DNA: TGTGCCAGCAGCTTAGCCCTAAGGTATGAGCAGTTCTTC
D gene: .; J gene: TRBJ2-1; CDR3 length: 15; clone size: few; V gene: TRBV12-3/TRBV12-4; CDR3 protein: CASSSSSGGYNEQFF; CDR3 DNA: TGTGCCAGCAGTTCATCCTCAGGGGGGTACAATGAGCAGTTCTTC
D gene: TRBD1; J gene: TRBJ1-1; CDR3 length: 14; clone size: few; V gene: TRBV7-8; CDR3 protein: CASSDTARGAEAFF; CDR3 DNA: TGTGCCAGCAGCGATACCGCCAGGGGGGCTGAAGCTTTCTTT
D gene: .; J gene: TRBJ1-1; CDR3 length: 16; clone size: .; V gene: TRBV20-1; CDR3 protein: CSARVNGPGMNTEAFF; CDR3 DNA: TGCAGTGCTAGAGTCAATGGCCCAGGGATGAACACTGAAGCTTTCTTT
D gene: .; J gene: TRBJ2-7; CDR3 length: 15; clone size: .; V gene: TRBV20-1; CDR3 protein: CGARVPGQLMYEQYF; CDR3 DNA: TGCGGTGCTAGAGTACCGGGTCAGTTAATGTACGAGCAGTACTTC
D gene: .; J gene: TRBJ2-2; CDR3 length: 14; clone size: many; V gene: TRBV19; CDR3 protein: CASSMGRTTGELFF; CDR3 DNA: TGTGCCAGTAGTATGGGGAGAACTACCGGGGAGCTGTTTTTT
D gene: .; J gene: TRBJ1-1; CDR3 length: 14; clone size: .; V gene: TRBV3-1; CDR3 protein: CASTDSRGLASAFF; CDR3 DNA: TGTGCCAGCACCGATAGCAGGGGCCTCGCCTCGGCTTTCTTT
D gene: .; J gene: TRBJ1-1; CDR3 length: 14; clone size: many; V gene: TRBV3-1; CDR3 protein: CASSRRTANTEAFF; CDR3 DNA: TGTGCCAGCAGTCGAAGGACCGCGAACACTGAAGCTTTCTTT
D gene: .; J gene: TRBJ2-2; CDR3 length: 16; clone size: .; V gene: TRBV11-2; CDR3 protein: CASSYLTGTNTGELFF; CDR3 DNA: TGTGCCAGCAGCTACCTCACGGGGACGAACACCGGGGAGCTGTTTTTT
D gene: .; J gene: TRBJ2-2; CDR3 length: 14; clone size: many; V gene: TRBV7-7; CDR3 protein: CASSLLLNTGELFF; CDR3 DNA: TGTGCCAGCAGCTTACTGTTGAACACCGGGGAGCTGTTTTTT
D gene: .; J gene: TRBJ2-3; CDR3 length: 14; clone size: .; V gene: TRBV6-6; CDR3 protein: CASSYWDSTDTQYF; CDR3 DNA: TGTGCCAGCAGTTACTGGGACAGCACAGATACGCAGTATTTT
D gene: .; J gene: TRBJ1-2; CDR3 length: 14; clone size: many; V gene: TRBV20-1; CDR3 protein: CSARDQLSSRGYTF; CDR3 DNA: TGCAGTGCTAGAGATCAACTATCATCGAGGGGCTACACCTTC
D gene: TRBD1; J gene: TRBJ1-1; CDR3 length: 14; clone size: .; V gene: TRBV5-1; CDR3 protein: CASSAGGRANEAFF; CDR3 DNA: TGCGCCAGCAGTGCAGGGGGCCGCGCTAATGAAGCTTTCTTT
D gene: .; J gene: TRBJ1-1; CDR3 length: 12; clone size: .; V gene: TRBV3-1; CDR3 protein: CASRFGDTEAFF; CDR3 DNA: TGTGCCAGCAGATTTGGGGACACTGAAGCTTTCTTT
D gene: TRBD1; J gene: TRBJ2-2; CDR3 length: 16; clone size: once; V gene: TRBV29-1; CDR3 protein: CSVQGDRAPSAGELFF; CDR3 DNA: TGCAGCGTACAGGGGGACAGGGCGCCATCCGCCGGGGAGCTGTTTTTT
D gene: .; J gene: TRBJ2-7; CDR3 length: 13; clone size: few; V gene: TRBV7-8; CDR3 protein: CASSLNGYYEQYF; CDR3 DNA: TGTGCCAGCAGCTTAAACGGGTACTACGAGCAGTACTTC
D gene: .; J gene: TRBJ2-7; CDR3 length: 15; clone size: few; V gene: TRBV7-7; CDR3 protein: CASSLARGEGYEQYF; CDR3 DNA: TGTGCTAGCAGCTTAGCGAGGGGTGAGGGATACGAGCAGTACTTC
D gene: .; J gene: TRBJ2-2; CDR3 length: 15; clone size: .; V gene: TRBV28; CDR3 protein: CASSLENGGAGELFF; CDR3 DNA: TGTGCCAGCAGTTTAGAGAACGGGGGCGCCGGGGAGCTGTTTTTT
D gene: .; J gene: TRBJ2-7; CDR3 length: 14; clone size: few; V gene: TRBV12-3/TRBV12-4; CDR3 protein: CASTIDRSYYEQYF; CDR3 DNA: TGTGCCAGCACCATAGACAGGTCCTACTACGAGCAGTACTTC
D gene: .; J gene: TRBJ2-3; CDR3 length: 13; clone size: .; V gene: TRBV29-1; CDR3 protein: CSVDRGDTDTQYF; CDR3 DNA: TGCAGCGTGGACCGTGGTGACACAGATACGCAGTATTTT
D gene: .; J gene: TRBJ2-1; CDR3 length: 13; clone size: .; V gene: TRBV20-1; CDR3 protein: CSCRGAQDSEQFF; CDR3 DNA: TGCAGTTGCAGGGGCGCTCAGGACAGTGAGCAGTTCTTC
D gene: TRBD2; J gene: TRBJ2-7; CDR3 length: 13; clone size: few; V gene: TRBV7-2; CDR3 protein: CASSFSGTYEQYF; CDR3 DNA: TGTGCCAGCAGCTTTAGCGGGACCTACGAGCAGTACTTC
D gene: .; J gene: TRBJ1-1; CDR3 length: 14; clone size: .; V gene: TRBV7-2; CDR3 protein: CASSLAGFGTEAFF; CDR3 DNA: TGTGCCAGCAGCTTAGCGGGGTTTGGCACTGAAGCTTTCTTT
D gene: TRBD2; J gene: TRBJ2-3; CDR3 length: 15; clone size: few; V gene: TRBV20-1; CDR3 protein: CSARDIRGGTDTQYF; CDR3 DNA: TGCAGTGCTAGAGATATACGGGGGGGCACAGATACGCAGTATTTT
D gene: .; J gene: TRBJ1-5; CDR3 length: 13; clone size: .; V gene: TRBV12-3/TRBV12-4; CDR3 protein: CASSLSANQPQHF; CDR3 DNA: TGTGCCAGCAGTTTAAGTGCCAATCAGCCCCAGCATTTT
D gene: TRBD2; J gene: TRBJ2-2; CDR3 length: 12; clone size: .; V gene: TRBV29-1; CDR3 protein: CSVGTSGGELFF; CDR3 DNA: TGCAGCGTCGGGACTAGCGGCGGGGAGCTGTTTTTT
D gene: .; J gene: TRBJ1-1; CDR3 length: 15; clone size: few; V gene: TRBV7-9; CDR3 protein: CASSLAQGGNTEAFF; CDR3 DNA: TGTGCCAGCAGCTTAGCTCAGGGCGGGAACACTGAAGCTTTCTTT
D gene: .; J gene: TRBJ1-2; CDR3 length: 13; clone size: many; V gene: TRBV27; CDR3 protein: CASGPPGTYGYTF; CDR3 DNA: TGTGCCAGTGGACCTCCAGGGACCTATGGCTACACCTTC
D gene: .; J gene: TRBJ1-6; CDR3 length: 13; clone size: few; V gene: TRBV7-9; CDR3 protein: CASSLVQTSPLHF; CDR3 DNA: TGTGCCAGCAGCTTAGTTCAGACATCACCCCTCCACTTT
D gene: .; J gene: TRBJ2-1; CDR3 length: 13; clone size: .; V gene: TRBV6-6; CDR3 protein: CASRVTEYNEQFF; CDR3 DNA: TGTGCCAGCAGGGTCACAGAGTACAATGAGCAGTTCTTC
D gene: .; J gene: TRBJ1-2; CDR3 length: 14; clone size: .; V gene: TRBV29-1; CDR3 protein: CSVTLGGLDYGYTF; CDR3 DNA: TGCAGCGTTACGTTAGGTGGACTTGACTATGGCTACACCTTC
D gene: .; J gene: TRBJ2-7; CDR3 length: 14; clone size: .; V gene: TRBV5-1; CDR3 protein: CASSLWGPTYEQYF; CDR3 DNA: TGCGCCAGCAGCTTGTGGGGCCCGACATACGAGCAGTACTTC
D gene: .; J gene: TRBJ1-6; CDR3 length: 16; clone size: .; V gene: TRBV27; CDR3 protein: CASSPSSDIYNSPLHF; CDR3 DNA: TGTGCCAGCAGTCCCTCGTCGGACATATATAATTCACCCCTCCACTTT
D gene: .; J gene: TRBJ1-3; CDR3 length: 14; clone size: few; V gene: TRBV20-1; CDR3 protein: CSATQTGHRNTIYF; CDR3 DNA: TGCAGTGCTACTCAAACGGGACACCGAAACACCATATATTTT
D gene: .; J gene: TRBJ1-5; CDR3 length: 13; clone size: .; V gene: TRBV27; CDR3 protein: CASSFSWDQPQHF; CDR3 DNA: TGTGCCAGCAGTTTTTCATGGGACCAGCCCCAGCATTTT
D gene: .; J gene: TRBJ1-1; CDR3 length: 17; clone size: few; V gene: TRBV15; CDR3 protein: CATSRDQGRTLNTEAFF; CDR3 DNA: TGTGCCACCAGCAGAGATCAGGGGAGAACCTTGAACACTGAAGCTTTCTTT
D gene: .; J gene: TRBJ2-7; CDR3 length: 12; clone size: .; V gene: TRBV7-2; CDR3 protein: CASSPQLDEQYF; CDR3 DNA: TGTGCCAGCAGCCCTCAACTAGACGAGCAGTACTTC
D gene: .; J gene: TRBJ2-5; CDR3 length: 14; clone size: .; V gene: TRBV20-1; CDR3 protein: CSAEEGVGRKTQYF; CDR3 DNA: TGCAGTGCTGAGGAAGGGGTGGGAAGAAAGACCCAGTACTTC
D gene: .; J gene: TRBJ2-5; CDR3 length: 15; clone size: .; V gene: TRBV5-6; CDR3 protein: CASSTTLGAGETQYF; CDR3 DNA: TGTGCCAGCAGCACGACGCTAGGGGCGGGAGAGACCCAGTACTTC
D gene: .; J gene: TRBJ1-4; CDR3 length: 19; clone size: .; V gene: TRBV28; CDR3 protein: CVSSPGPVRALNYNEKLFF; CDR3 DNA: TGTGTCAGCAGCCCCGGACCGGTTAGAGCCTTGAACTATAATGAAAAACTGTTTTTT
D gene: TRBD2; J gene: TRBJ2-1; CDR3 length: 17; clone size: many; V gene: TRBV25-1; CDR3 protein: CASSEGLAESSYNEQFF; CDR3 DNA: TGTGCCAGCAGTGAGGGCCTAGCGGAGAGCTCCTACAATGAGCAGTTCTTC
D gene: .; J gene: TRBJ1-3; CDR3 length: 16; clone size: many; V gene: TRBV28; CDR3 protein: CASSYYRTFSGNTIYF; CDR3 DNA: TGTGCCAGCAGTTACTACCGAACCTTCTCTGGAAACACCATATATTTT